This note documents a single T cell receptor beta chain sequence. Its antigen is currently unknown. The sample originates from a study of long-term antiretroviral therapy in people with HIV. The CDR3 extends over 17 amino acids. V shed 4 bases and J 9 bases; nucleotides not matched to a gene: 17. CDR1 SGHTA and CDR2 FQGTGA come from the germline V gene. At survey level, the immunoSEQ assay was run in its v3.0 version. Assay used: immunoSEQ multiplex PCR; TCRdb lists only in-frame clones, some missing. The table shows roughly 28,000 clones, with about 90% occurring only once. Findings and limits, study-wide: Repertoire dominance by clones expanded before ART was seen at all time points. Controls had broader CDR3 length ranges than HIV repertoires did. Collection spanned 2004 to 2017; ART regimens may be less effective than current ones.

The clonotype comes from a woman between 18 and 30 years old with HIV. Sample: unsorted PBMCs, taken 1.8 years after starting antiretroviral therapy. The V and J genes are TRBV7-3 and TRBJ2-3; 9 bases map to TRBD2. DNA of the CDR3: TGTGCCAGCAGCTCTGTCGCCGGGACTAGCCCTTTAGGGACGCAGTATTTT. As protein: CASSSVAGTSPLGTQYF.